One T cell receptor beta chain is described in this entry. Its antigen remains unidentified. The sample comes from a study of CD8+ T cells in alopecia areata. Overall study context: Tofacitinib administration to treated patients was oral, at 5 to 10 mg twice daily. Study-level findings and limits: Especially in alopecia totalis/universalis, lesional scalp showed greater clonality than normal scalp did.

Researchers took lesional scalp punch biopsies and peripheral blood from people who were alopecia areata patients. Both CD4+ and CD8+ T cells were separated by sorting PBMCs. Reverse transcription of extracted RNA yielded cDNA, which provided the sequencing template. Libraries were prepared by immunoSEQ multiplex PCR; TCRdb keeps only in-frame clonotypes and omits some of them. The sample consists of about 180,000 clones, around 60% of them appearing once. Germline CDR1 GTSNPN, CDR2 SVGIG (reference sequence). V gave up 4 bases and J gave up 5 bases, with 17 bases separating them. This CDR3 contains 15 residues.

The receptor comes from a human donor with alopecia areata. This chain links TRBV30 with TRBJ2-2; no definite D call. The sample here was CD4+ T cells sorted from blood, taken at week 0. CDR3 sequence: CAWTPPRIRTGELFF. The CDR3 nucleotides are TGTGCCTGGACCCCCCCCCGGATAAGGACCGGGGAGCTGTTTTTT.